The rows below give T cell receptor beta chains drawn from one sample of a study of T cell responses to AZD1222 COVID-19 vaccine. Sequencing used immunoSEQ multiplex PCR; TCRdb keeps in-frame clones, though not all of them. This repertoire shows about 120,000 clones, roughly 88% found once; its top ten account for about 3.7%. The specimen was peripheral blood, collected on day 0 of AZD1222 vaccination. All receptors come from an adult in good health. Both conserved end residues are part of each CDR3. The order of the fields is V gene, clone size, D gene, J gene, CDR3 protein, CDR3 DNA. A D gene is named only where the DNA matches it firmly. Only part of the rows carry a size: once, few, many, or a class if the clone is expanded.

TRBV19	once	.	TRBJ1-6	CASSPRDNARHSPLHF	TGTGCCAGTAGTCCCCGGGACAACGCCCGCCATTCACCCCTCCACTTT
TRBV7-2	.	.	TRBJ2-1	CASSPRLDYNEQFF	TGTGCCAGCAGCCCACGACTAGATTACAATGAGCAGTTCTTC
TRBV6-2/TRBV6-3	.	.	TRBJ2-7	CASSYQAYEQYF	TGTGCCAGCAGTTATCAGGCCTACGAGCAGTACTTC
TRBV14	.	TRBD2	TRBJ2-5	CASSQLAASIETQYF	TGTGCCAGCAGCCAACTAGCGGCGTCTATCGAGACCCAGTACTTC
TRBV19	.	TRBD1	TRBJ1-2	CASSIRGTGSATAPAYGYTF	TGTGCCAGTAGTATTCGGGGGACAGGGAGCGCGACCGCCCCGGCTTATGGCTACACCTTC
TRBV11-2	.	TRBD1	TRBJ2-2	CASSLGLGTGGHGELFF	TGTGCCAGCAGCTTAGGATTGGGGACAGGGGGCCACGGGGAGCTGTTTTTT
TRBV27	.	TRBD1	TRBJ1-1	CASSQGDRMGAEAFF	TGTGCCAGCAGTCAAGGGGACAGGATGGGCGCTGAAGCTTTCTTT
TRBV5-1	.	TRBD2	TRBJ2-1	CASSHARAGGRNEQFF	TGCGCCAGCAGCCACGCTCGGGCGGGGGGGCGGAATGAGCAGTTCTTC
TRBV5-1	.	TRBD1	TRBJ1-2	CASSEGQNYGYTF	TGCGCCAGCAGCGAGGGACAGAACTATGGCTACACCTTC
TRBV11-2	.	.	TRBJ2-1	CASSVTRGDEQFF	TGTGCCAGCAGCGTCACTAGAGGGGATGAGCAGTTCTTC
TRBV5-1	.	.	TRBJ2-5	CASSSTGGYQETQYF	TGCGCCAGCAGCTCGACTGGGGGGTATCAAGAGACCCAGTACTTC
TRBV7-9	once	.	TRBJ1-4	CASSLRQSNEKLFF	TGTGCCAGCAGCCTCCGACAGTCTAATGAAAAACTGTTTTTT
TRBV7-6	.	.	TRBJ2-5	CASSSEGGEVFETQYF	TGTGCCAGCAGCTCAGAGGGGGGGGAGGTTTTTGAGACCCAGTACTTC
TRBV5-1	once	TRBD1	TRBJ2-5	CASSLGPDRVMETQYF	TGCGCCAGCAGCTTGGGCCCGGACAGGGTTATGGAGACCCAGTACTTC
TRBV7-9	medium-sized	TRBD1	TRBJ2-7	CASSSQPGQGGSMEQYF	TGTGCCAGCAGTTCTCAACCGGGACAGGGAGGTTCGATGGAGCAGTACTTC
TRBV2	.	.	TRBJ2-5	CASSEDAGETQYF	TGTGCCAGCAGTGAAGACGCGGGAGAGACCCAGTACTTC
TRBV10-3	.	.	TRBJ1-5	CAISSGDQPQHF	TGTGCCATCAGTTCAGGGGATCAGCCCCAGCATTTT
TRBV6-5	.	.	TRBJ1-1	CASSENTEAFF	TGTGCCAGCTCGGAGAACACTGAAGCTTTCTTT
TRBV27	.	TRBD1	TRBJ2-7	CASQQGGQGWEQYF	TGTGCCAGTCAGCAGGGGGGACAGGGTTGGGAGCAGTACTTC
TRBV5-1	.	.	TRBJ1-1	CASSFNRVDTEAFF	TGCGCCAGCAGCTTTAACAGGGTCGACACTGAAGCTTTCTTT
TRBV4-1	few	.	TRBJ1-1	CASSPPNTEAFF	TGCGCCAGCAGCCCACCGAACACTGAAGCTTTCTTT
TRBV10-1	.	.	TRBJ1-2	CASSIGVGDFNYGYTF	TGCGCCAGCAGTATCGGGGTGGGGGACTTCAACTATGGCTACACCTTC
TRBV5-5	.	.	TRBJ1-4	CASSQAISEKLFF	TGTGCCAGCAGTCAAGCGATCTCAGAAAAACTGTTTTTT
TRBV15	.	.	TRBJ1-1	CATSRERGTEAFF	TGTGCCACCAGCAGAGAACGGGGGACTGAAGCTTTCTTT
TRBV7-3	.	TRBD1	TRBJ1-4	CASSPTGDQEKLFF	TGTGCCAGCAGCCCTACAGGGGACCAAGAAAAACTGTTTTTT
TRBV18	.	.	TRBJ1-1	CASSPQGLNTEAFF	TGTGCCAGCTCACCCCAGGGTCTGAACACTGAAGCTTTCTTT
TRBV7-8	few	TRBD1	TRBJ1-2	CASSLARLGLGQVGYTF	TGTGCCAGCAGCTTAGCGCGTTTGGGGTTGGGACAGGTTGGCTACACCTTC
TRBV7-9	.	.	TRBJ1-2	CASSFRGRPQGEYGYGYTF	TGTGCCAGCAGCTTTCGGGGGCGGCCACAAGGGGAATACGGCTATGGCTACACCTTC
TRBV11-3	.	TRBD2	TRBJ2-2	CASSPGGGTPNTGELFF	TGTGCCAGCAGCCCGGGGGGTGGAACACCTAACACCGGGGAGCTGTTTTTT
TRBV4-2	.	TRBD2	TRBJ2-2	CASSQETSANTGELFF	TGTGCCAGCAGCCAAGAAACTAGCGCGAACACCGGGGAGCTGTTTTTT
TRBV4-3	.	TRBD1	TRBJ1-3	CASSQVLGGRNTIYF	TGCGCCAGCAGCCAAGTTCTAGGGGGCAGAAACACCATATATTTT
TRBV7-8	.	TRBD1	TRBJ1-5	CASTVAGGIGNQPQHF	TGTGCCAGCACAGTGGCAGGGGGCATTGGCAATCAGCCCCAGCATTTT
TRBV7-9	.	.	TRBJ1-1	CGSWGRRNTEAFF	TGTGGTTCCTGGGGGCGACGGAACACTGAAGCTTTCTTT
TRBV11-2	.	TRBD2	TRBJ2-5	CASSRGTSRGGRETQYF	TGTGCCAGCAGCCGCGGGACTAGCCGGGGTGGGCGAGAGACCCAGTACTTC
TRBV19	.	.	TRBJ2-1	CASRVTPGSYNEQFF	TGTGCCAGTAGGGTCACACCCGGGTCCTACAATGAGCAGTTCTTC
TRBV12-3/TRBV12-4	.	.	TRBJ1-3	CASPGVGRNTIYF	TGTGCCAGCCCGGGGGTCGGAAGAAACACCATATATTTT
TRBV9	.	.	TRBJ1-2	CASTRVSGTRDGYTF	TGTGCCAGCACCCGGGTATCCGGGACTCGCGATGGCTACACCTTC
TRBV7-9	few	.	TRBJ1-5	CASSPPNQPQHF	TGTGCCAGCAGCCCCCCTAATCAGCCCCAGCATTTT
TRBV4-3	.	.	TRBJ1-1	CASSRRGALRNTEAFF	TGCGCCAGCAGCCGCCGTGGGGCGCTTAGGAACACTGAAGCTTTCTTT
TRBV11-3	.	.	TRBJ1-1	CASSLDGRGTEAFF	TGTGCCAGCAGCTTAGATGGGCGGGGTACTGAAGCTTTCTTT
TRBV12-5	.	.	TRBJ1-4	CAVKIGLPEKLFF	TGTGCGGTGAAAATTGGGCTTCCTGAAAAACTGTTTTTT
TRBV6-5	.	.	TRBJ2-2	CASSTGTTVARELFF	TGTGCCAGCAGTACCGGGACAACCGTTGCACGGGAGCTGTTTTTT
TRBV4-2	.	.	TRBJ2-1	CASSQASGVNTYNEQFF	TGTGCCAGCAGCCAAGCCTCCGGGGTGAACACCTACAATGAGCAGTTCTTC
TRBV6-2/TRBV6-3	.	.	TRBJ1-1	CASSYSRSRANTEAFF	TGTGCCAGCAGTTACTCGAGGTCCAGGGCGAACACTGAAGCTTTCTTT
TRBV5-1	.	.	TRBJ1-2	CASSPRRHGYTF	TGCGCCAGCAGCCCCAGGAGGCATGGCTACACCTTC
TRBV5-1	.	.	TRBJ1-5	CASSPTPAHQPQHF	TGCGCCAGCAGCCCAACCCCCGCTCATCAGCCCCAGCATTTT
TRBV3-1/TRBV3-2	.	.	TRBJ2-3	CASSRRGGYTDTQYF	TGTGCCAGCAGCCGTAGGGGCGGATACACAGATACGCAGTATTTT
TRBV12-3/TRBV12-4	many	.	TRBJ2-1	CASSFSINNEQFF	TGTGCCAGCAGTTTCAGCATCAACAATGAGCAGTTCTTC
TRBV6-5	.	.	TRBJ2-3	CASSYQSETDTQYF	TGTGCCAGCAGTTACCAGAGTGAGACAGATACGCAGTATTTT
TRBV19	.	.	TRBJ1-4	CASSIMGRGDEKLFF	TGTGCCAGTAGTATAATGGGCAGAGGGGATGAAAAACTGTTTTTT